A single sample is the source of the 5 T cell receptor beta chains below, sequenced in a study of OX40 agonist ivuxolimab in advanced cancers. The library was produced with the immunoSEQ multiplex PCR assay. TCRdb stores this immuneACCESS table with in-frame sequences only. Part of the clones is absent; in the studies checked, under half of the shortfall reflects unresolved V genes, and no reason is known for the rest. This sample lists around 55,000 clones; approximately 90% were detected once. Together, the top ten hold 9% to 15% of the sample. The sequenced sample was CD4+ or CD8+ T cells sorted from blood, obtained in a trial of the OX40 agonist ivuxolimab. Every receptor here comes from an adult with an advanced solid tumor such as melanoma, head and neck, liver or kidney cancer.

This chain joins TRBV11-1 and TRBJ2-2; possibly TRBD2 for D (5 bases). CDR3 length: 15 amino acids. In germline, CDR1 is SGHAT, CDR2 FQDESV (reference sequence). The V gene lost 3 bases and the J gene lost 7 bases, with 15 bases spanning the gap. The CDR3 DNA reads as TGTGCCAGCAGCTTTCTGGCGGCAGCGGACGGGGAGCTGTTTTTT. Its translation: CASSFLAAADGELFF.

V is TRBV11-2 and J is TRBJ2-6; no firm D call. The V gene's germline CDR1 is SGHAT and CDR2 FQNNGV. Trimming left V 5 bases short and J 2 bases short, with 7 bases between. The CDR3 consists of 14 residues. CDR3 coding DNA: TGTGCCAGCAGCCTACCCCCTGGGGCCAACGTCCTGACTTTC. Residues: CASSLPPGANVLTF. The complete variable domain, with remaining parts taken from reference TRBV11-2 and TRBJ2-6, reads EAGVAQSPRYKIIEKRQSVAFWCNPISGHATLYWYQQILGQGPKLLIQFQNNGVVDDSQLPKDRFSAERLKGVDSTLKIQPAKLEDSAVYLCASSLPPGANVLTFGAGSRLTVL.

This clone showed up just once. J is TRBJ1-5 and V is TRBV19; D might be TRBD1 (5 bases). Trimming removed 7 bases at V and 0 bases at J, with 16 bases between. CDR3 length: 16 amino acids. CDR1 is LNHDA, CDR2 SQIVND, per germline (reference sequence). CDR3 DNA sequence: TGTGCCAGTAATCGGTTTGGGGGGGATAGCAATCAGCCCCAGCATTTT. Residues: CASNRFGGDSNQPQHF. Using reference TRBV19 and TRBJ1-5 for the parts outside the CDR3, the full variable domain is DGGITQSPKYLFRKEGQNVTLSCEQNLNHDAMYWYRQDPGQGLRLIYYSQIVNDFQKGDIAEGYSVSREKKESFPLTVTSAQKNPTAFYLCASNRFGGDSNQPQHFGDGTRLSIL.

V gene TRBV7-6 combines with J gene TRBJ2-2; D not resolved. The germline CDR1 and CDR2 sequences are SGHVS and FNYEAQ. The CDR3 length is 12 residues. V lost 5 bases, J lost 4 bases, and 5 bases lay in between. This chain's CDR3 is CASSTGTGELFF. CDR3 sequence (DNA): TGTGCCAGCAGCACCGGCACCGGGGAGCTGTTTTTT.

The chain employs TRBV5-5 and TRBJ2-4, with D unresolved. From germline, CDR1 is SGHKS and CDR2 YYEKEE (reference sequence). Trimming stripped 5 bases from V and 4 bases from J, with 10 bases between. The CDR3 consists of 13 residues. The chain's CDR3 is CASSPHPKNIQYF. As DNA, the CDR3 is TGTGCCAGCAGTCCTCACCCGAAAAACATTCAGTACTTC.